This TCR beta chain was sequenced during a study of cytomegalovirus exposure and HLA in healthy donors. PCR used 60 Vbeta primers and 13 Jbeta primers. This table comes from immunoSEQ multiplex PCR, and its TCRdb copy is limited to in-frame clones, with some not included. Of around 100,000 clones listed, around 83% were seen once; the top ten hold approximately 23%. Worth noting for this clone: Its cognate antigen is unknown.

The study, taken as a whole, reports: Roughly uniform sequencing depth across donors was assumed, possibly incorrectly. There was a cluster of highly shared sequence variants that was likely a sequencing artifact.

The material sequenced was PBMCs. This TCR came from a man aged 25-45 years in good health and CMV-seropositive.

CDR3 sequence reads: CASKGTSDPANEQFF. In DNA, the CDR3 is TGTGCCAGCAAAGGGACTAGCGATCCCGCCAATGAGCAGTTCTTC. The rearrangement links TRBV2 to TRBJ2-1; 10 nucleotides align to TRBD2. Looked up from germline, CDR1 is SNHLY and CDR2 is FYNNEI. The CDR3 is made up of 15 amino acids. Trimming removed 7 bases from V and 6 bases from J; junction bases left unmatched: 9.